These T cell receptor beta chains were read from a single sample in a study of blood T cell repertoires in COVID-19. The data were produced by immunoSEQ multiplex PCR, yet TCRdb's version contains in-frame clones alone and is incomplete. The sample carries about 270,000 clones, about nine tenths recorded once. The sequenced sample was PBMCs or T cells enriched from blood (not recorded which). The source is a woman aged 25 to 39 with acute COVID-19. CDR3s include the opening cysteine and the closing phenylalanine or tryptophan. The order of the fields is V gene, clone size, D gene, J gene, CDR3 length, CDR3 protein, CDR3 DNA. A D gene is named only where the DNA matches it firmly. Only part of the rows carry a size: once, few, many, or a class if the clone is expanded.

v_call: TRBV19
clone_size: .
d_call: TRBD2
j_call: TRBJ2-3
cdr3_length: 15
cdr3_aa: CASTGLAGVTATQYF
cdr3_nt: TGTGCCAGTACCGGACTAGCGGGAGTCACGGCTACGCAGTATTTT

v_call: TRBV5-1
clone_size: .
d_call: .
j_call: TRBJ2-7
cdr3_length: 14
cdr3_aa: CASSLTGDLNEQYF
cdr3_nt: TGCGCCAGCAGCTTGACGGGAGATCTGAACGAGCAGTACTTC

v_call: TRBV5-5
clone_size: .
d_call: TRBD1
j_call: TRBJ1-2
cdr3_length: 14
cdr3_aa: CASNSGTGDYGYTF
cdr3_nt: TGTGCCAGCAATTCCGGGACAGGGGACTATGGCTACACCTTC

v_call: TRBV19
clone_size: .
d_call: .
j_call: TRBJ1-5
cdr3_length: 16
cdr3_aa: CASSIGTGRGNQPQHF
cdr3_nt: TGTGCCAGTAGTATAGGTACAGGGAGGGGCAATCAGCCCCAGCATTTT

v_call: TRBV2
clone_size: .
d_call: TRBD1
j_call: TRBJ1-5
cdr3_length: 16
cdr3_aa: CASSRPGQGLIEPQHF
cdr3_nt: TGTGCCAGCAGCCGACCGGGACAGGGCCTCATAGAGCCCCAGCATTTT

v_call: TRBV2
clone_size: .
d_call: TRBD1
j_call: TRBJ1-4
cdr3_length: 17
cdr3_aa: CASSAGTAYGTNEKLFF
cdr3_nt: TGTGCCAGCAGTGCCGGGACAGCTTATGGGACTAATGAAAAACTGTTTTTT

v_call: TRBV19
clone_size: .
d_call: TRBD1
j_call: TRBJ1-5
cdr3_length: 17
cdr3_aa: CASSETSGQYSNQPQHF
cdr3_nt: TGTGCCAGTAGCGAAACGTCGGGACAGTATAGCAATCAGCCCCAGCATTTT

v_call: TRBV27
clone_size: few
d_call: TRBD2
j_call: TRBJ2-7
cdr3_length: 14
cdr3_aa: CASGTSGRRGEQYF
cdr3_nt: TGTGCCAGCGGGACTAGCGGCCGCCGGGGGGAGCAGTACTTC

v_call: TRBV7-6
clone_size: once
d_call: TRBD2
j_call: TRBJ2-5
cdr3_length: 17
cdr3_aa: CASSSTGAGGRQETQYF
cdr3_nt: TGTGCCAGCAGCTCGACCGGTGCGGGAGGAAGGCAAGAGACCCAGTACTTC

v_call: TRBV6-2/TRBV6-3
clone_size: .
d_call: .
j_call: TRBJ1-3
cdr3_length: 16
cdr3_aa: CASSYEDPSSGNTIYF
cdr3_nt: TGTGCCAGCAGTTATGAAGACCCTAGCTCTGGAAACACCATATATTTT

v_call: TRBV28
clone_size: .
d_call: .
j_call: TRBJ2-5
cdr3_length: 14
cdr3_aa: CASSLDRTSWTQYF
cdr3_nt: TGTGCCAGCAGTTTAGACAGAACCTCGTGGACCCAGTACTTC

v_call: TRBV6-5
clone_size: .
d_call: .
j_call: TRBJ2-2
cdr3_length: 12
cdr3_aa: CASTLNTGELFF
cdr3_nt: TGTGCCAGTACTTTGAACACCGGGGAGCTGTTTTTT

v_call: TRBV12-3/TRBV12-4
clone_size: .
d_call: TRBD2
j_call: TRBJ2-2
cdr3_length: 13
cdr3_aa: CASRGGGLGELFF
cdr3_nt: TGTGCCAGCAGGGGCGGGGGGCTCGGGGAGCTGTTTTTT

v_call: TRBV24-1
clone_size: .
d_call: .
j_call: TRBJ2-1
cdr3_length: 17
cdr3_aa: CATSDPKTFPSYNEQFF
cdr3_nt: TGTGCCACCAGTGACCCAAAGACTTTCCCCTCCTACAATGAGCAGTTCTTC

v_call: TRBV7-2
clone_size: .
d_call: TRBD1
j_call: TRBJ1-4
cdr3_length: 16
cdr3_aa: CASSDPGQGLNEKLFF
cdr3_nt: TGTGCCAGCAGCGACCCGGGACAGGGTCTAAATGAAAAACTGTTTTTT

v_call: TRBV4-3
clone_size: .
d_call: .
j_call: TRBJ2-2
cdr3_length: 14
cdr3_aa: CASSPGGTVGELFF
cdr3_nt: TGCGCCAGCAGCCCTGGCGGGACCGTCGGGGAGCTGTTTTTT

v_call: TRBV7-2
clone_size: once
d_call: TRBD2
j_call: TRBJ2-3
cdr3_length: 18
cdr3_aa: CASRKGGTSGRVTDTQYF
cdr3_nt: TGTGCCAGCAGAAAGGGAGGGACTAGCGGGAGAGTCACAGATACGCAGTATTTT

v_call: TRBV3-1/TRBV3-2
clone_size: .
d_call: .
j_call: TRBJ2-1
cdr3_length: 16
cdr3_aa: CASSQVGLAGRSEQFF
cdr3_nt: TGTGCCAGCAGCCAAGTAGGCCTAGCAGGTCGGTCTGAGCAGTTCTTC

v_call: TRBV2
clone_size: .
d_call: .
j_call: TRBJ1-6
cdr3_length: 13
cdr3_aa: CASRPTGDSPLHF
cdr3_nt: TGTGCCAGCAGACCCACGGGGGATTCACCCCTCCACTTT

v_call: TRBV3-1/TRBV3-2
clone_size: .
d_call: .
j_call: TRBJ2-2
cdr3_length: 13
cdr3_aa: CASRFMNTGELFF
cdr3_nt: TGTGCCAGCAGGTTTATGAACACCGGGGAGCTGTTTTTT

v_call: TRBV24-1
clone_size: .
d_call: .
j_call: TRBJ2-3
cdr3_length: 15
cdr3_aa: CATSGTASSTDTQYF
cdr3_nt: TGTGCCACCAGTGGGACAGCGTCTAGCACAGATACGCAGTATTTT

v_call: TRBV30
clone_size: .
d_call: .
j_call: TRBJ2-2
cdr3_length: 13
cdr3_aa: CAWDLREDGELFF
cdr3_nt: TGTGCCTGGGACCTTCGCGAGGACGGGGAGCTGTTTTTT

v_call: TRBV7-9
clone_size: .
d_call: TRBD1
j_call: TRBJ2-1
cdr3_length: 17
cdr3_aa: CASRMAQGAGNYNEQFF
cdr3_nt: TGTGCCAGCAGGATGGCCCAGGGGGCAGGTAACTACAATGAGCAGTTCTTC

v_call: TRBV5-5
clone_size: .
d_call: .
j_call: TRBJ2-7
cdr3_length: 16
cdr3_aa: CASSCPAGGYSYEQYF
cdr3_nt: TGTGCCAGCAGCTGTCCCGCCGGGGGATACTCCTACGAGCAGTACTTC

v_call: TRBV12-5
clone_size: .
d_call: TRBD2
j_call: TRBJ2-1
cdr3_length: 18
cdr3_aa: CASGLVEAAGGGYNEQFF
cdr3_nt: TGTGCTAGTGGTTTGGTAGAGGCTGCGGGAGGTGGTTACAATGAGCAGTTCTTC

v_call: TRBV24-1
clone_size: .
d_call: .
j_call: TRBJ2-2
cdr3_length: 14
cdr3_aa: CATSQGGALRELFF
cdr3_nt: TGTGCCACCAGCCAGGGGGGAGCGTTAAGGGAGCTGTTTTTT

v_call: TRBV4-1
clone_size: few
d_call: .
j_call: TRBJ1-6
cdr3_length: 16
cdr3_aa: CASSQEPSSYNSPLHF
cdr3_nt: TGCGCCAGCAGCCAAGAGCCGAGCTCCTATAATTCACCCCTCCACTTT

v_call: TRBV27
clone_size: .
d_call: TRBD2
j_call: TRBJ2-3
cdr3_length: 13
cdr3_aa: CASLRGGTDTQYF
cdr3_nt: TGTGCCAGCTTGCGGGGGGGCACAGATACGCAGTATTTT

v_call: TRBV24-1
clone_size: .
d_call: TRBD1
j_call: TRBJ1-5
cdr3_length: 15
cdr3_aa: CATSDADRGLQPQHF
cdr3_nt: TGTGCCACCAGTGACGCGGACAGGGGGCTTCAGCCCCAGCATTTT

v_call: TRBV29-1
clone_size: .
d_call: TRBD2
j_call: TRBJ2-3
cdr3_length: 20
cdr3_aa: CSVEDAYQPGTSGKADTQYF
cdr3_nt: TGCAGCGTTGAAGATGCCTACCAACCTGGGACTAGTGGAAAGGCAGATACGCAGTATTTT

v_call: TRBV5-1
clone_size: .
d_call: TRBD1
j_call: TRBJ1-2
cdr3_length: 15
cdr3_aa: CASSLRGGADYGYTF
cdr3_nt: TGCGCCAGCAGCTTGCGAGGGGGCGCGGACTATGGCTACACCTTC

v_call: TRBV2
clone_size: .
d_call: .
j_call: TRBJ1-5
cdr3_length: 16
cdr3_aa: CASSEMLPYGNQPQHF
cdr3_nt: TGTGCCAGCAGTGAAATGTTACCCTATGGCAATCAGCCCCAGCATTTT

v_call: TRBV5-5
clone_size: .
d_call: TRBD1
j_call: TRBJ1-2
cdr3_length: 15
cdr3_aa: CASSTPGQAFYGYTF
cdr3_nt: TGTGCCAGCAGCACGCCGGGACAGGCGTTCTATGGCTACACCTTC

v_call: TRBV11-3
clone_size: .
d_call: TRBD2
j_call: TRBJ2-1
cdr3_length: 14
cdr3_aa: CASSHPSGRNEQFF
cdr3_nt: TGTGCCAGCAGCCACCCTAGCGGGAGGAATGAGCAGTTCTTC

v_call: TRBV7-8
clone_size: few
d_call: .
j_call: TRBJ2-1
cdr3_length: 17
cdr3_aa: CASSSSPFVGTINEQFF
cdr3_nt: TGTGCCAGCAGCTCCAGCCCTTTTGTTGGGACAATCAATGAGCAGTTCTTC

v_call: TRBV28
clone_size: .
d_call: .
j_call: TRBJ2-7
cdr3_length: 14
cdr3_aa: CASQALGEVYEQYF
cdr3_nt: TGTGCCAGCCAGGCTCTAGGGGAGGTTTACGAGCAGTACTTC

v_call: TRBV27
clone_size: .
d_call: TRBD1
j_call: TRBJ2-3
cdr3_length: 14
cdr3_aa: CASKGDRGPDTQYF
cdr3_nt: TGTGCCAGCAAGGGAGACAGGGGACCAGATACGCAGTATTTT

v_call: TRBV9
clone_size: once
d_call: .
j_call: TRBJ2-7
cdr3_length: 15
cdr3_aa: CASSVNAGGGGEQYF
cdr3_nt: TGTGCCAGCAGCGTAAATGCAGGGGGCGGGGGCGAGCAGTACTTC

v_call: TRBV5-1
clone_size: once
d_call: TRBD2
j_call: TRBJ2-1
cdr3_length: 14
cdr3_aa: CASSGGRVTNEQFF
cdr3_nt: TGCGCCAGCAGTGGAGGGAGGGTGACCAATGAGCAGTTCTTC

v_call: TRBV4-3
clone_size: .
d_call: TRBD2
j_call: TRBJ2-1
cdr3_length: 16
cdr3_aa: CASSQVAGGPRYEQFF
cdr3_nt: TGCGCCAGCAGCCAAGTGGCGGGAGGGCCGAGGTATGAGCAGTTCTTC